This T cell receptor beta chain originates from a study of cytomegalovirus exposure and HLA in healthy donors. This CDR3 region has 15 residues. Germline V gene lookup returns CDR1 MGHRA and CDR2 YSYEKL. This PCR relied on a set of 60 Vbeta primers and 13 Jbeta primers. The data were produced by immunoSEQ multiplex PCR, yet TCRdb's version contains in-frame clones alone and is incomplete. Recorded for this sample: approximately 130,000 clones. The chain links TRBV4-1 to TRBJ2-5, with 8 bases lining up with TRBD1. The DNA matches TRBJ2-7 better at its end, which makes the J call doubtful. This receptor was identified in a woman aged 55-69 years in good health and CMV-seronegative. Material for sequencing was PBMCs. CDR3 sequence (DNA): TGCGCCAGCAGCCAAGAACGGACAGGGCAGAACGAGCAGTACTTC. It encodes CASSQERTGQNEQYF.